These 21 T cell receptor beta chains originate from one sample sequenced in a study of blood T cell repertoires in COVID-19. Produced via immunoSEQ multiplex PCR; TCRdb's table is partial and in-frame only. The profile shows 150,000 to 180,000 clones, over 60% of them singletons. The sample comprised peripheral blood. The receptors derive from an elderly man with acute or convalescent COVID-19.

This chain uses TRBV6-5 with TRBJ2-1, with D unclear. V lost 5 bases, J lost 3 bases, and 14 bases lay in between. CDR1 is MNHEY, CDR2 SVGAGI, per germline. The CDR3 extends over 15 amino acids. The CDR3 nucleotides read TGTGCCAGCAGTCGCTCAGGTTCTTTCTACAATGAGCAGTTCTTC. Protein: CASSRSGSFYNEQFF.

This clone was counted between two and nine times. The chain has TRBV7-2 and TRBJ2-1; 9 positions agree with TRBD1. The CDR3 totals 16 residues. Germline V lookup: CDR1 SGHTA, CDR2 FQGNSA. V was pared by 6 bases and J by 9 bases, with 15 bases of the junction left unmatched. The CDR3 loop is CASSSAGGTGIGEQFF. Written as DNA, the CDR3 is TGTGCCAGCAGTTCCGCCGGGGGGACAGGGATTGGTGAGCAGTTCTTC.

The CDR3 loop is CASSYWSSYNSPLHF. In DNA form, the CDR3 reads TGTGCCAGCAGTTACTGGAGTTCCTATAATTCACCCCTCCACTTT. V gene TRBV6-5 combines with J gene TRBJ1-6; D is undetermined. V was cut by 1 base and J by 1 base, with 5 bases left in between. The germline CDR1 and CDR2 sequences are MNHEY and SVGAGI. This CDR3 region has 15 residues.

This clone is a singleton in its sample. This chain uses TRBV29-1 with TRBJ2-7; 10 bases agree with TRBD2. Trimming removed 4 bases from V and 1 base from J; junction bases left unmatched: 4. The germline gives CDR1 SQVTM, CDR2 ANQGSEA. The CDR3 extends over 14 amino acids. CDR3 nucleotide sequence: TGCAGCGTTGTGATTAGCGGGGGGTCCTACGAGCAGTACTTC. This sequence encodes CSVVISGGSYEQYF.

This sequence joins TRBV12-3 or TRBV12-4 and TRBJ1-5; unclear D gene. The V gene lost 9 bases and the J gene lost 4 bases, with 10 bases spanning the gap. The CDR3 is made up of 12 amino acids. CDR3 region: CASHSGNQPQHF. The CDR3 DNA is TGTGCCAGTCATTCAGGTAATCAGCCCCAGCATTTT.

V usage is TRBV15 and J usage is TRBJ1-2; possible D gene TRBD1, 6 bases. V was shortened by 0 bases and J by 6 bases, with 11 bases between the two germline ends. Germline assignment: CDR1 LNHNV and CDR2 YYDKDF (reference sequence). CDR3 length: 14 amino acids. The DNA for the CDR3 is TGTGCCACCAGCAGAGACAGGGGTTCGGATGGCTACACCTTC. It translates to CATSRDRGSDGYTF.

The gene calls are TRBV7-8 and TRBJ1-5, with a tentative D call TRBD1 (5 bases). CDR1 and CDR2 (germline): SGHVS, FQNEAQ. Trimming pared 5 bases from V and 2 bases from J, leaving 16 bases between. The CDR3 extends over 16 amino acids. The CDR3 region has the DNA TGTGCCAGCAGCCCACCGGGGGGGGGTGGCAATCAGCCCCAGCATTTT. It is translated as CASSPPGGGGNQPQHF.

The chain uses TRBV29-1 and TRBJ1-2; tentative D call: TRBD1 (6 bases). This CDR3 is built from 14 residues. Looked up from germline, CDR1 is SQVTM and CDR2 is ANQGSEA. The V end lost 3 bases, the J end lost 6 bases, and 17 bases lay between the germline ends. The CDR3 nucleotides are TGCAGCGTTGATTTTGGCAGGGGCACCGATGGCTACACCTTC. It specifies CSVDFGRGTDGYTF.

CDR3 amino acids: CATSDGTGQGNRHEQFF. CDR3 DNA: TGTGCCACCAGTGATGGGACGGGACAGGGTAATAGACATGAGCAGTTCTTC. The chain links TRBV24-1 to TRBJ2-1; 9 bases line up with TRBD1. With V trimmed by 3 bases and J by 8 bases, 13 bases remained unmatched. CDR3 length: 17 residues. CDR1 and CDR2 (germline): KGHDR, SFDVKD.

The chain combines TRBV6-4 with TRBJ2-2; D remains ambiguous. The V gene lost 4 bases and the J gene lost 6 bases, with 12 bases spanning the gap. Looked up from germline, CDR1 is MRHNA and CDR2 is SNTAGT. The length of the CDR3 is 14 residues. Here the CDR3 DNA reads TGTGCCAGCAGTGCCCTCGATCGGGCCGGGGAGCTGTTTTTT. This codes for CASSALDRAGELFF.

This clone has at least ten counts. The chain is built from TRBV2 and TRBJ1-4; D gene unclear. Trimming removed 1 base from V and 8 bases from J, with 8 bases in between. The CDR3 runs to 13 residues. Germline V gene data show CDR1 as SNHLY and CDR2 as FYNNEI. CDR3 region: CASSEDREEKLFF. For the CDR3, the DNA is TGTGCCAGCAGTGAAGATAGGGAGGAAAAACTGTTTTTT.

This rearrangement joins TRBV2 to TRBJ1-3; 7 nucleotides align to TRBD1. Trimming took 6 bases from V and 7 from J; bases not matched to a gene: 6. The CDR3 is 13 amino acids. Germline values: CDR1 SNHLY, CDR2 FYNNEI. In DNA form, the CDR3 reads TGTGCCAGCAGCGCGACAGGGATTAACACCATATATTTT. It specifies CASSATGINTIYF.

The V gene is TRBV25-1, the J gene TRBJ2-2, with TRBD2 as a possible D gene (6 bases). CDR1 is MGHDK, CDR2 SYGVNS, per germline. V lost 4 bases, J lost 2 bases, and 14 bases lay in between. The CDR3 totals 16 residues. The CDR3 sequence: CASSAGLNLNTGELFF. The CDR3 nucleotides are TGTGCCAGCAGTGCCGGACTAAACCTAAACACCGGGGAGCTGTTTTTT.

The chain couples TRBV6-2 or TRBV6-3 to TRBJ2-5; 7 positions match TRBD1. This CDR3 comprises 15 residues. V dropped 5 bases and J dropped 1; count of bases not matched to a gene: 7. CDR1 MNHEY and CDR2 SVGEGT come from the germline V gene. CDR3 in DNA: TGTGCCAGCAGTACGGGACAGTGGAGCCAAGAGACCCAGTACTTC. Protein product: CASSTGQWSQETQYF.

This chain joins TRBV9 and TRBJ2-5; TRBD2 aligns across 10 bases. Trimming cost V 0 bases and J 5 bases; bases outside gene matches: 10. Germline V gene data show CDR1 as SGDLS and CDR2 as YYNGEE. The CDR3 runs 17 residues. CDR3 sequence (DNA): TGTGCCAGCAGCGTAGACGGTAGCGGGGGGCTTTTGGAGACCCAGTACTTC. This encodes CASSVDGSGGLLETQYF. Full variable domain (missing parts from reference TRBV9 and TRBJ2-5): DSGVTQTPKHLITATGQRVTLRCSPRSGDLSVYWYQQSLDQGLQFLIQYYNGEERAKGNILERFSAQQFPDLHSELNLSSLELGDSALYFCASSVDGSGGLLETQYFGPGTRLLVL.

The genes are TRBV4-1 and TRBJ1-2; 9 nucleotides align to TRBD1. The CDR3 sequence is 13 residues long. V was clipped by 3 bases and J by 10 bases; unmatched bases: 6. The germline gives CDR1 MGHRA, CDR2 YSYEKL. The CDR3: CASSHGQGRPYTF. The CDR3 bases are TGCGCCAGCAGCCACGGACAGGGGAGGCCCTACACCTTC.

V and J are TRBV5-1 and TRBJ2-7; D perhaps matches TRBD1 (6 bases). The germline V and J ends were trimmed by 8 bases and 6 bases, with 24 bases remaining between them. The germline V gene encodes CDR1 SGHRS and CDR2 YFSETQ. This CDR3 is 15 amino acids long. The CDR3 sequence is CARLEITRRRGEQYV. The CDR3 DNA reads as TGCGCCAGACTAGAAATTACCCGACGCAGGGGCGAGCAGTACGTC.

This clone has only a few counts. The J gene is TRBJ1-2, the V gene TRBV28, with D uncertain. The CDR3 contains 13 residues. Germline V gene lookup returns CDR1 MDHEN and CDR2 SYDVKM. Trimming took 6 bases from V and 4 from J, leaving 12 bases between them. CDR3 coding DNA: TGTGCCAGCAGCATCAGGCCGCCCTATGGCTACACCTTC. Its translation is CASSIRPPYGYTF.

J is TRBJ1-5 and V is TRBV18; a possible D gene is TRBD1 (5 bases). Deletions cut 3 bases from V and 4 bases from J, with 13 bases between. The V gene's germline CDR1 is KGHSH and CDR2 LQKENI. CDR3 length: 15 amino acids. DNA of the CDR3: TGTGCCAGCTCACCGTCAGGGAATAGGAATCAGCCCCAGCATTTT. Its translation is CASSPSGNRNQPQHF.

V is TRBV27 and J is TRBJ1-2, with 7 bases aligning to TRBD1. The CDR3 loop spans 14 amino acids. Looked up from germline, CDR1 is MNHEY and CDR2 is SMNVEV (reference sequence). The trim removed 3 bases at V and 8 bases at J, leaving 9 bases unmatched. CDR3 bases: TGTGCCAGCAGTTTCTCTAGGGGGCTGAGCGGCTACACCTTC. Translating gives CASSFSRGLSGYTF.

The J gene is TRBJ2-5, the V gene TRBV14; 12 nucleotides align to TRBD2. This CDR3 is 14 amino acids long. The germline gives CDR1 SGHDN, CDR2 FVKESK. Losses at the gene ends were 4 bases for V and 5 bases for J; bases not matched to a gene: 2. The CDR3 DNA follows: TGTGCCAGCAGCCTCGGACTAGCGGGGGAGACCCAGTACTTC. Protein: CASSLGLAGETQYF.